This entry lists 12 T cell receptor beta chains sequenced from one sample in a study of blood T cell repertoires in COVID-19. Only in-frame clones appear in the TCRdb table, and some are missing; sequencing was by immunoSEQ multiplex PCR. The table lists 200,000 to 250,000 clones, more than 80% of them singletons. Sequences were obtained from PBMCs or T cells enriched from blood (not recorded which). The source is a man aged 50-59 years who had been exposed to COVID-19.

The V call is TRBV18, the J call TRBJ2-5; no clear D. Germline V gives CDR1 KGHSH, CDR2 LQKENI. The germline V and J ends were trimmed by 1 base and 2 bases, with 11 bases remaining between them. The CDR3 has 15 residues. The CDR3 sequence is CASSPRAHAQETQYF. Here the CDR3 DNA reads TGTGCCAGCTCACCACGGGCCCACGCGCAAGAGACCCAGTACTTC.

The DNA of the CDR3 is TGTGCCAGCAGCCCGGACAGGGATCTGTCACCCCTCCACTTT. The encoded protein is CASSPDRDLSPLHF. V usage is TRBV5-6 and J usage is TRBJ1-6, with 8 bases fitting TRBD1. The V gene end was trimmed by 4 bases and the J gene end by 10 bases; junction bases not matched to a gene: 7. CDR3 size: 14 residues. CDR1 and CDR2 (germline): SGHDT, YYEEEE.

The rearrangement joins TRBV6-5 to TRBJ1-2, with D uncertain. Trimming shortened V by 4 bases and J by 7 bases, and 22 bases separated the two germline ends. This CDR3 spans 16 amino acids. The germline CDR1 and CDR2 sequences are MNHEY and SVGAGI. The CDR3 sequence: CASSSISSVPWSGYTF. For the CDR3, the DNA is TGTGCCAGCAGTTCAATTTCCTCAGTCCCGTGGAGTGGCTACACCTTC.

This clone occurred a few times. The chain couples TRBV11-2 to TRBJ2-7, with D possibly being TRBD1 (6 bases). CDR1 is SGHAT and CDR2 is FQNNGV in the germline V gene. Trimming shortened V by 3 bases and J by 2 bases, and 8 bases separated the two germline ends. The CDR3 is 13 amino acids. The DNA of the CDR3 is TGTGCCAGCAGCTTGGGACACCCCTACGAGCAGTACGTC. Its protein is CASSLGHPYEQYV.

This rearrangement joins TRBV7-3 to TRBJ2-3; D may be TRBD2 (5 bases). Germline CDR1 and CDR2: SGHTA and FQGTGA. The CDR3 totals 15 residues. Trimming took off 5 bases at V and 0 bases at J, with 12 bases between the two ends. The DNA for the CDR3 is TGTGCCAGCAGCCCCGCCCGGGGTAGCACAGATACGCAGTATTTT. Translated, it gives CASSPARGSTDTQYF.

The V call is TRBV11-2, the J call TRBJ1-4, with D possibly TRBD1 on 6 matching bases. The V end lost 0 bases, the J end lost 7 bases, and 15 bases lay between the germline ends. Looked up from germline, CDR1 is SGHAT and CDR2 is FQNNGV. This CDR3 is 16 amino acids long. This CDR3 reads CASSLDVAQGVEKLFF. DNA of the CDR3: TGTGCCAGCAGCTTAGATGTTGCACAGGGTGTTGAAAAACTGTTTTTT.

The rearrangement joins TRBV7-9 to TRBJ1-1, with TRBD1 identical over 8 bases. V lost 3 bases, J lost 1 base, and 7 bases stayed unmatched. The CDR3 covers 16 residues. Germline V gives CDR1 SEHNR, CDR2 FQNEAQ (reference sequence). The CDR3 sequence: CASSFRQGLKNTEAFF. The CDR3 DNA sequence: TGTGCCAGCAGCTTCAGACAGGGGCTAAAGAACACTGAAGCTTTCTTT.

J is TRBJ1-4 and V is TRBV19; 7 bases fit TRBD1. Germline values: CDR1 LNHDA, CDR2 SQIVND (reference sequence). Trimming removed 6 bases from V and 10 bases from J; junction bases left unmatched: 8. This CDR3 has 13 amino acids. CDR3 nucleotide sequence: TGTGCCAGTAGCTCCCAATACAGGGGAAAACTGTTTTTT. It encodes CASSSQYRGKLFF.

This clone occurred a few times. V gene TRBV7-8 combines with J gene TRBJ2-2, with 9 bases matching TRBD1. CDR1 and CDR2 from the germline V gene are SGHVS and FQNEAQ. The CDR3 is 16 residues long. V lost 5 bases to trimming and J lost 1 base; unmatched junction nucleotides: 5. The CDR3 protein is CASSLWTGVNTGELFF. The CDR3 DNA reads TGTGCCAGCAGCCTGTGGACAGGGGTGAACACCGGGGAGCTGTTTTTT. The full variable domain, completed using reference TRBV7-8 and TRBJ2-2, is GAGVSQSPRYKVAKRGQDVALRCDPISGHVSLFWYQQALGQGPEFLTYFQNEAQLDKSGLPSDRFFAERPEGSVSTLKIQRTQQEDSAVYLCASSLWTGVNTGELFFGEGSRLTVL.

This rearrangement joins TRBV30 to TRBJ2-7; D is unclear. Trimming cost V 4 bases and J 12 bases, with 19 bases left between them. Germline CDR1 is GTSNPN and CDR2 is SVGIG (reference sequence). The CDR3 is made up of 12 amino acids. The CDR3 spells CAWNSLSGVGYF. CDR3 in DNA: TGTGCCTGGAACTCCCTCTCGGGTGTTGGGTACTTC.

In its sample, this clone was seen once. The chain combines TRBV18 with TRBJ2-5; 10 bases map to TRBD1. Germline V gives CDR1 KGHSH, CDR2 LQKENI. J lost 4 bases, V lost 3 bases, and 8 bases had no gene match. The CDR3 is made up of 16 amino acids. The CDR3 nucleotides read TGTGCCAGCTCACCTACCGGGACAGGGGATGTAGAGACCCAGTACTTC. Its translation is CASSPTGTGDVETQYF.

The rearrangement links TRBV2 to TRBJ1-6; TRBD1 might be the D (5 bases). V was trimmed by 0 bases and J by 6 bases, leaving 9 bases between them. Germline V gives CDR1 SNHLY, CDR2 FYNNEI. The CDR3 sequence is 15 residues long. The CDR3 DNA is TGTGCCAGCAGTGAAGCAGGGAGGGGTAATTCACCCCTCCACTTT. Protein sequence: CASSEAGRGNSPLHF.